This TCR beta chain came from a study of shared clonotypes between healthy human individuals. Only in-frame clones appear in the TCRdb table, and some are missing; sequencing was by immunoSEQ multiplex PCR. The table lists hundreds of thousands of clones, almost 97% of them singletons, with 0.057% in the top ten. Study outcomes and limitations: Approximately 4.5% was the fraction of naive CD4 clonotypes found shared across a few donors.

Note on this clone: Its antigen is undetermined.

The CDR3 contains 15 residues. V shed 2 bases, J shed 3 bases, and the junction held 5 bases outside the gene matches. CDR1 is MNHEY and CDR2 is SMNVEV in the germline V gene (reference sequence). This TCR derives from a woman younger than 45 in good health. Source material: naive CD4+ T cells sorted from blood. As to subset: CD45RA+ positively selected. The V gene is TRBV27, the J gene TRBJ2-7, with TRBD1 identical over 9 bases. The CDR3 DNA reads as TGTGCCAGCAGTTTACGGACAGGGGACTACTACGAGCAGTACTTC. This gives the protein CASSLRTGDYYEQYF.